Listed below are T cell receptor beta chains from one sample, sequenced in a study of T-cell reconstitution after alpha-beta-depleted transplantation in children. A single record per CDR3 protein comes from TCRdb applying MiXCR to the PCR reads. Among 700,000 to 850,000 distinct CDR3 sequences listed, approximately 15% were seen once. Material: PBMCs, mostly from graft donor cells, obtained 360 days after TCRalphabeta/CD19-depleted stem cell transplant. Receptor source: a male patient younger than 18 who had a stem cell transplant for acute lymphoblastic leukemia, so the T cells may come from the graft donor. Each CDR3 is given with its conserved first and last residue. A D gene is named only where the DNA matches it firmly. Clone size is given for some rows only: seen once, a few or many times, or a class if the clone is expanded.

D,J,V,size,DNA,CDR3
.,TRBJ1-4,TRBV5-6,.,TGTGCCAGCAGCCAACTAAAGCATGAAAAACTGTTTTTT,CASSQLKHEKLFF
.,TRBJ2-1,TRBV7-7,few,TGTGCCAGCAGCTTAGCCGAGGGCAATGAGCAGTTCTTC,CASSLAEGNEQFF
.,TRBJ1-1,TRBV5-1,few,TGCGCCAGCAGCTTGTCTCGGGCTCAGGGTGGAGCTTTCTTT,CASSLSRAQGGAFF
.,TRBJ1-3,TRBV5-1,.,TGCGCCAGCAGTTTTCGAAACACCATATATTTT,CASSFRNTIYF
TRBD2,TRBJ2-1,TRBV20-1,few,TGCAGTGCTAGGTCCCCGGGACTAGGACCCAATGAGCAGTTCTTC,CSARSPGLGPNEQFF
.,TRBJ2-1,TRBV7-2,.,TGTGCCAGCAGCGAGGGACCTCCCTACAATGAGCAGTTCTTC,CASSEGPPYNEQFF
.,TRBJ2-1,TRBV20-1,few,TGCAGTGCTGACGCAAGCGGGCCCGAGCAGTTCTTC,CSADASGPEQFF
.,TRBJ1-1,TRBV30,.,TGTGCCGATCGAGTTTTCATGAACACTGAAGCTTTCTTT,CADRVFMNTEAFF
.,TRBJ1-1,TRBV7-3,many,TGTGCCAGCAGCTTGGGTGTAAGCTTGAACACTGAAGCTTTCTTT,CASSLGVSLNTEAFF
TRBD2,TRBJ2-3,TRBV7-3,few,TGTGCCAGCAGCTTACTAGCGGGAGGGCAAGATACGCAGTATTTT,CASSLLAGGQDTQYF
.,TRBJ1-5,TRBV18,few,TGTGCCAGCTCATCGCGGGCCGATAGCAATCAGCCCCAGCATTTT,CASSSRADSNQPQHF
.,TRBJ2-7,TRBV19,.,TGTGCCAGTAGTGCGGGTATGCACTACGAGCAGTACTTC,CASSAGMHYEQYF
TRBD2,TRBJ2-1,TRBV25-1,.,TGTGCCAGCAGCCATCGGGGAACTAGCGGCAACAATGAGCAGTTCTTC,CASSHRGTSGNNEQFF
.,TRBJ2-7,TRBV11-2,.,TGTGCCAGCAGCACCCGCACCTCCTACGAGCAGTACTTC,CASSTRTSYEQYF
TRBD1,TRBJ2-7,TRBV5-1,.,TGCGCCAGCAGCCTGCAGACAGGGACGACCTACGAGCAGTACTTC,CASSLQTGTTYEQYF
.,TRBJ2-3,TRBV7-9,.,TGTGCCAGCAGCTTGCTATTTGCGGGATCTGGAGATACGCAGTATTTT,CASSLLFAGSGDTQYF
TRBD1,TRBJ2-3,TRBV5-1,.,TGCGCCAGCAGCTACGGACAGGCCACTAGCACAGATACGCAGTATTTT,CASSYGQATSTDTQYF
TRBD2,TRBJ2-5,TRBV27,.,TGTGCCAGCAGTTCCCTTCTAGCGGGACAAGAGACCCAGTACTTC,CASSSLLAGQETQYF
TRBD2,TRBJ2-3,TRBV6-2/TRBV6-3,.,TGTGCCAGCAGCCCGACTAGCTCTAGGATAGATACGCAGTATTTT,CASSPTSSRIDTQYF
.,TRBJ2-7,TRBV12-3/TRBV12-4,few,TGTGCCAGCAGAAATAGCGGCGGTTACGAGCAGTACTTC,CASRNSGGYEQYF
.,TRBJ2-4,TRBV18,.,TGTGCCAGCTCACCACTGGGACGAGGCATTCAGTACTTC,CASSPLGRGIQYF
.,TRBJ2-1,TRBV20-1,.,TGCTGTGCTAGAGATCCGGCTCGGGGGTTTGGAAATGAGCAGTTCTTC,CCARDPARGFGNEQFF
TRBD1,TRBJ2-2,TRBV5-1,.,TGCGCCAGCAGCCCTGCAGGGACAGCCTCTGCCGGGGAGCTGTTTTTT,CASSPAGTASAGELFF
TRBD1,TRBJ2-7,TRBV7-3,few,TGTGCCAGCAGCCCAACCGGGACAGGGGGCGCGGGCGAGCAGTACTTC,CASSPTGTGGAGEQYF